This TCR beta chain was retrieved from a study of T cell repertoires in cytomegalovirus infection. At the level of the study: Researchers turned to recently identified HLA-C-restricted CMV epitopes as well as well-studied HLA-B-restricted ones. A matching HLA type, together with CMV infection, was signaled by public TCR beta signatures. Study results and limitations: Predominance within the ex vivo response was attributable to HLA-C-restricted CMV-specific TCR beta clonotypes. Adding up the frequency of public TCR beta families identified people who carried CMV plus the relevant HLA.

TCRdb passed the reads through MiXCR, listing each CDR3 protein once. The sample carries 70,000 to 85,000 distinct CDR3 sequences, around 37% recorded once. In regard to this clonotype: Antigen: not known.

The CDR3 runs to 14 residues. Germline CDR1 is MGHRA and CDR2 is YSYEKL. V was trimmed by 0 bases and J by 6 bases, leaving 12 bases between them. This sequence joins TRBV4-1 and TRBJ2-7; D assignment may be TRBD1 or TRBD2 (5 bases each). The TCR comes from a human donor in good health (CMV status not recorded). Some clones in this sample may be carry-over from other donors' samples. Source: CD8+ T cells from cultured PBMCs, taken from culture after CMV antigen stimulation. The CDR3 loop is CASSQDGGYREQYF. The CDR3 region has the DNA TGCGCCAGCAGCCAAGATGGGGGATACCGCGAGCAGTACTTC.